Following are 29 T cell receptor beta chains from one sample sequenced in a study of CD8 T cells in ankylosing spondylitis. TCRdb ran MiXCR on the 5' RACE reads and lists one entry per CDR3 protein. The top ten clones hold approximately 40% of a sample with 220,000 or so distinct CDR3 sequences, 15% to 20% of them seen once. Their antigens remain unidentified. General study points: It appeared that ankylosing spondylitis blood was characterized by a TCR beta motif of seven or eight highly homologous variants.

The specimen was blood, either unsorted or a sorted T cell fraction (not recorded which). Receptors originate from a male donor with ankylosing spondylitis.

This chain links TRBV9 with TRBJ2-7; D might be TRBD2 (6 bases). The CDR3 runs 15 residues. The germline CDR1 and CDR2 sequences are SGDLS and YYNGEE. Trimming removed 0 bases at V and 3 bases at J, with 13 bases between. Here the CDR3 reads CASSVEPGSLYEQYF. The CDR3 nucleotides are TGTGCCAGCAGCGTAGAACCCGGGAGTCTCTACGAGCAGTACTTC.

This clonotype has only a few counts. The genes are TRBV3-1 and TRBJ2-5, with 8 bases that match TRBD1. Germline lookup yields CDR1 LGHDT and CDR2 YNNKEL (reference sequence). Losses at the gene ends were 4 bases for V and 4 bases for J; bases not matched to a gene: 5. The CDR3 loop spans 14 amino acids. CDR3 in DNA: TGTGCCAGCAGCCTGACAGGGGATCGAGAGACCCAGTACTTC. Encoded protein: CASSLTGDRETQYF.

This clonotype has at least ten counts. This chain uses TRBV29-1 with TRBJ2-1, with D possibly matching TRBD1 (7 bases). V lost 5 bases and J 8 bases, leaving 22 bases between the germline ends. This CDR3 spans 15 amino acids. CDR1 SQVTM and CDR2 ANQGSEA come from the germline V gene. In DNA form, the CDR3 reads TGCAGCGTTCCTGGACAGATGACAGGGAGGTATGAGCAGTTCTTC. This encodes CSVPGQMTGRYEQFF.

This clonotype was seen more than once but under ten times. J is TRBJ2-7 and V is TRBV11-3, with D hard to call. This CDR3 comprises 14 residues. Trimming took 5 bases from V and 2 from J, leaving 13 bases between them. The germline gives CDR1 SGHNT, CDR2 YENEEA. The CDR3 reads CASSLRTETYEQYF. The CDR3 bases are TGTGCCAGCAGCCTCCGGACGGAAACCTACGAGCAGTACTTC.

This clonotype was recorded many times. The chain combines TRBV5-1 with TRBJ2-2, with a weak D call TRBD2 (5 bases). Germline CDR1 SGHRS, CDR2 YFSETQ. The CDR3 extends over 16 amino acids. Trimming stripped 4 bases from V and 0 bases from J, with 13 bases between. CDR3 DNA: TGCGCCAGCAGCCCCTGGGGAGCATCGAACACCGGGGAGCTGTTTTTT. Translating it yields CASSPWGASNTGELFF.

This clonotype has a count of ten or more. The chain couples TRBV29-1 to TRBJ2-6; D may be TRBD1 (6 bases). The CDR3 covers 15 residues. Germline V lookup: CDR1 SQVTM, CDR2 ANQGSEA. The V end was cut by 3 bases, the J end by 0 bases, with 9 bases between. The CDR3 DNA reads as TGCAGCGTTGATGACAGGAACTCTGGGGCCAACGTCCTGACTTTC. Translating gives CSVDDRNSGANVLTF.

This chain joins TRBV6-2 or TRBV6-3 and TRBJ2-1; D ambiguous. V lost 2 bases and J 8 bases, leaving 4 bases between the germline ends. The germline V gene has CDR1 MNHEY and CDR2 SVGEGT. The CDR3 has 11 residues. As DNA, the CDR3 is TGTGCCAGCAGTTACGCCGATGAGCAGTTCTTC. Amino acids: CASSYADEQFF.

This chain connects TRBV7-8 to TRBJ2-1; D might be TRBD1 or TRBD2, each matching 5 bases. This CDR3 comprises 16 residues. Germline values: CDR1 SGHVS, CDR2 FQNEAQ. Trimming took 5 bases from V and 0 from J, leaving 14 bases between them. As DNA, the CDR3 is TGTGCCAGCAGCCCAGTGGGGGTAAGCTCCTACAATGAGCAGTTCTTC. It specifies CASSPVGVSSYNEQFF.

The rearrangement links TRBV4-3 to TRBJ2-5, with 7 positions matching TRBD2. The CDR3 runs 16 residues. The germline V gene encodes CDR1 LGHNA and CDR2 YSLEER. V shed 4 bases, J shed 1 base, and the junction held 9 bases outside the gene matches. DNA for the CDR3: TGCGCCAGCAGCCCGCGACTAGCCGGACCCCAAGAGACCCAGTACTTC. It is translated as CASSPRLAGPQETQYF.

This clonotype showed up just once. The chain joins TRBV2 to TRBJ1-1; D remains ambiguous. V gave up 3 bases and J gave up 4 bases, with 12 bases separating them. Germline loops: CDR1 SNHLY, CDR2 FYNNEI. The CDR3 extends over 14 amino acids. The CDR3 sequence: CASSESHGITEAFF. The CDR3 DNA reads TGTGCCAGCAGTGAGAGTCACGGGATCACTGAAGCTTTCTTT.

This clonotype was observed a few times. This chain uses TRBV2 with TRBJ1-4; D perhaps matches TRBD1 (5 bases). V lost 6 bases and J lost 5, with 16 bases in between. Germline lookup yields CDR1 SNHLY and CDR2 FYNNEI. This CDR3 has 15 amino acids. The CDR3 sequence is CASSSGLVLNEKLFF. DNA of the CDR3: TGTGCCAGCAGCTCGGGGCTTGTGCTCAATGAAAAACTGTTTTTT.

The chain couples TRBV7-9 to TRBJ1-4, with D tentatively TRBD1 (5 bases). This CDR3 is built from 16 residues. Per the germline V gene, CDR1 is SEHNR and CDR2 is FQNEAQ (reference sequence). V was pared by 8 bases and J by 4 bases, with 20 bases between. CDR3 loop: CASVNFRGAFNEKLFF. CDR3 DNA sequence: TGTGCCAGCGTCAATTTCCGGGGCGCATTTAATGAAAAACTGTTTTTT.

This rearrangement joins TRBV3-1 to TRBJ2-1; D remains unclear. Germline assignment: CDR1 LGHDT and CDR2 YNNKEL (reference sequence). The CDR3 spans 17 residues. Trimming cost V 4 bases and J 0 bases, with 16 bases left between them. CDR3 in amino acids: CASSPDLAASSYNEQFF. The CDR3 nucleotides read TGTGCCAGCAGCCCAGATCTGGCGGCGAGCTCCTACAATGAGCAGTTCTTC.

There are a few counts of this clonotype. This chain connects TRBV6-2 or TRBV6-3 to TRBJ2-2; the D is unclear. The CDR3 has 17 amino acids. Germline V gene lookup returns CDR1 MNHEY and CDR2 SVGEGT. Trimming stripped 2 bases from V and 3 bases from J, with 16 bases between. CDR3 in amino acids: CASSYEPPFGDTGELFF. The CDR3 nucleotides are TGTGCCAGCAGTTACGAGCCTCCATTTGGGGACACCGGGGAGCTGTTTTTT.

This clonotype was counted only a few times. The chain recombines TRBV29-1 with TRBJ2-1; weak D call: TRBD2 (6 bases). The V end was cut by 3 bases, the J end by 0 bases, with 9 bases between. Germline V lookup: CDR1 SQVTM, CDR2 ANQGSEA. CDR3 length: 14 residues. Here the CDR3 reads CSVEDGSSYNEQFF. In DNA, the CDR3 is TGCAGCGTTGAGGACGGGAGCTCCTACAATGAGCAGTTCTTC.

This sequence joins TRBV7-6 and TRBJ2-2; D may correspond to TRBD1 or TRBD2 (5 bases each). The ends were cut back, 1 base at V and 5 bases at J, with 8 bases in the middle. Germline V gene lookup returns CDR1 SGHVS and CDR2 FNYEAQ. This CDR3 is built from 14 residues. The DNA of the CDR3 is TGTGCCAGCAGCTTAGGGGACCCAACCGGGGAGCTGTTTTTT. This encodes CASSLGDPTGELFF.

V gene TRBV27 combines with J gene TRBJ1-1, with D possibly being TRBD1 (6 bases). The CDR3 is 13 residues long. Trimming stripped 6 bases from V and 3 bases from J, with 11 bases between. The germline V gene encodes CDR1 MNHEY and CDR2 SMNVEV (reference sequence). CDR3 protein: CASRWGLDTEAFF. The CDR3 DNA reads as TGTGCCAGCAGATGGGGGCTGGACACTGAAGCTTTCTTT.

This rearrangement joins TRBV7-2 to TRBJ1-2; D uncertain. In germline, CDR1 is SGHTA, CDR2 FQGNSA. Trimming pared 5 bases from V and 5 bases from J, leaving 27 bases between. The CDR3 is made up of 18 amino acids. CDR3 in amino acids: CASSLSVEEIGPGYGYTF. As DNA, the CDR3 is TGTGCCAGCAGCCTTAGCGTGGAGGAGATAGGGCCAGGATATGGCTACACCTTC.

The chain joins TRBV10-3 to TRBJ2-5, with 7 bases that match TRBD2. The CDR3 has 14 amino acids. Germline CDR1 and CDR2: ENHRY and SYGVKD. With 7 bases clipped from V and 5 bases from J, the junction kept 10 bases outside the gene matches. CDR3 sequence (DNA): TGTGCCATCAAAGAACCAGCGGGATCGGAGACCCAGTACTTC. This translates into CAIKEPAGSETQYF.

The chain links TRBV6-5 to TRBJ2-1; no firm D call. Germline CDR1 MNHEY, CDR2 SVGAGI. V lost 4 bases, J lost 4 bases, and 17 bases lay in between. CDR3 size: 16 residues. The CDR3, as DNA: TGTGCCAGCAGTTTAGACACGTTCTCTCCTTACAATGAGCAGTTCTTC. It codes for CASSLDTFSPYNEQFF.

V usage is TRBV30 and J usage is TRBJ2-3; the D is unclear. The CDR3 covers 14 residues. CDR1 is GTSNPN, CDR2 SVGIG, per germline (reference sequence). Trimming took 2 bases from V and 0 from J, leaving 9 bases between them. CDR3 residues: CAWSTASSTDTQYF. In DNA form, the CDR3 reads TGTGCCTGGAGTACAGCGTCTAGCACAGATACGCAGTATTTT. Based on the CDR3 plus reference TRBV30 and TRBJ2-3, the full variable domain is SQTIHQWPATLVQPVGSPLSLECTVEGTSNPNLYWYRQAAGRGLQLLFYSVGIGQISSEVPQNLSASRPQDRQFILSSKKLLLSDSGFYLCAWSTASSTDTQYFGPGTRLTVL.

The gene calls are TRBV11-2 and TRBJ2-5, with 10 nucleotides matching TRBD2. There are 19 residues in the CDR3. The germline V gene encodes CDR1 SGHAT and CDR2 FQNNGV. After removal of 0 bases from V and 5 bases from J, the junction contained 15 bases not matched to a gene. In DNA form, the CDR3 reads TGTGCCAGCAGCTTAGACTCAGCCCTGGTAGCGGGGGGAACGGAGACCCAGTACTTC. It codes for CASSLDSALVAGGTETQYF.

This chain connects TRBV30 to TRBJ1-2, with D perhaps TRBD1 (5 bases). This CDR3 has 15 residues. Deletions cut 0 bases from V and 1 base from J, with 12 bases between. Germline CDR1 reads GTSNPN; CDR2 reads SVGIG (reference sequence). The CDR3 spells CAWSVRPDSNYGYTF. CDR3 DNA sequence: TGTGCCTGGAGTGTACGTCCAGACAGTAACTATGGCTACACCTTC.

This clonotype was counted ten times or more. The CDR3 spells CASSQDGGTGVWGELFF. The CDR3 coding sequence is TGTGCCAGCAGCCAAGACGGCGGTACAGGGGTATGGGGGGAGCTGTTTTTT. The chain is built from TRBV4-2 and TRBJ2-2, with 7 bases identical to TRBD1. Germline V gene sequence: CDR1 LGHNA, CDR2 YNFKEQ. Trimming removed 0 bases from V and 8 bases from J; junction bases left unmatched: 12. CDR3 length equals 17 residues.

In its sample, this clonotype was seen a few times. The CDR3 region has the DNA TGCGCCAGCAGCCAAGATACGGACAGAACCTACGAGCAGTACTTC. Translating it yields CASSQDTDRTYEQYF. The rearrangement joins TRBV4-3 to TRBJ2-7; the D gene is possibly TRBD1 (6 bases). The CDR3 runs 15 residues. Between the trimmed V and J ends, which lost 0 bases and 2 bases, there was a span of 11 bases. Germline V gene sequence: CDR1 LGHNA, CDR2 YSLEER.

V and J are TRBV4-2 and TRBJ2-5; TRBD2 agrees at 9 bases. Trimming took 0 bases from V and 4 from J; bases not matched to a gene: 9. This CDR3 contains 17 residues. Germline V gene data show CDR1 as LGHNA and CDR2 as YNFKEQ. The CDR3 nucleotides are TGTGCCAGCAGCCAAGATCCTGGGCGGGGGGGCGGAGAGACCCAGTACTTC. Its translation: CASSQDPGRGGGETQYF.

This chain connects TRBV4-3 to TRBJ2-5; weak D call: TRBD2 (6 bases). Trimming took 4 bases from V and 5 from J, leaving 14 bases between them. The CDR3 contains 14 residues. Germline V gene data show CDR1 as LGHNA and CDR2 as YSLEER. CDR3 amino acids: CASSLRLVGETQYF. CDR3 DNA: TGCGCCAGCAGCCTCCGACTAGTTGGGGAGACCCAGTACTTC.

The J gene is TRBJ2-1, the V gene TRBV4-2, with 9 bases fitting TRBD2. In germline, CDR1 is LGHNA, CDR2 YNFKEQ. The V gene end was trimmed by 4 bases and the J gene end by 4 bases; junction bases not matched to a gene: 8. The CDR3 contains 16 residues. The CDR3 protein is CASSPRLADDYNEQFF. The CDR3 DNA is TGTGCCAGCAGCCCAAGACTAGCGGATGATTACAATGAGCAGTTCTTC.

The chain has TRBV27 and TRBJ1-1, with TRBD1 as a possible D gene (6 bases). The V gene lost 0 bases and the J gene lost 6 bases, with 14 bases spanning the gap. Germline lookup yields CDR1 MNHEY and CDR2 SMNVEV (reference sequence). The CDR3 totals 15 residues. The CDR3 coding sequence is TGTGCCAGCAGTTTATCGGCCAGGGGCTTAGCTGAAGCTTTCTTT. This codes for CASSLSARGLAEAFF.